The subject of this entry is one T cell receptor beta chain. Its matching antigen is unknown. This record comes from a study of graft-versus-host responses after intestinal transplantation. Across the whole study: The study gave all recipients anti-thymocyte globulin induction, then tacrolimus and steroids for roughly 3 years.

Profiling relied on immunoSEQ multiplex PCR, and the TCRdb table lists in-frame clones only, not all of them. The sample lists some 83,000 clones; around 92% were seen once. CDR3 length equals 15 residues. The germline V gene has CDR1 KGHSH and CDR2 LQKENI. The junction had 4 bases not matched to a gene; V was cut back by 1 base and J by 5 bases. This sequence was found in a human donor who received an intestinal transplant. This rearrangement joins TRBV18 to TRBJ2-2; 7 positions match TRBD1. This specimen was unstimulated CD4+ T cells sorted from spleen or lymph node cells, taken before intestinal transplant. DNA for the CDR3: TGTGCCAGCTCACCACGACAGGGTTGGACCGGGGAGCTGTTTTTT. This translates into CASSPRQGWTGELFF.